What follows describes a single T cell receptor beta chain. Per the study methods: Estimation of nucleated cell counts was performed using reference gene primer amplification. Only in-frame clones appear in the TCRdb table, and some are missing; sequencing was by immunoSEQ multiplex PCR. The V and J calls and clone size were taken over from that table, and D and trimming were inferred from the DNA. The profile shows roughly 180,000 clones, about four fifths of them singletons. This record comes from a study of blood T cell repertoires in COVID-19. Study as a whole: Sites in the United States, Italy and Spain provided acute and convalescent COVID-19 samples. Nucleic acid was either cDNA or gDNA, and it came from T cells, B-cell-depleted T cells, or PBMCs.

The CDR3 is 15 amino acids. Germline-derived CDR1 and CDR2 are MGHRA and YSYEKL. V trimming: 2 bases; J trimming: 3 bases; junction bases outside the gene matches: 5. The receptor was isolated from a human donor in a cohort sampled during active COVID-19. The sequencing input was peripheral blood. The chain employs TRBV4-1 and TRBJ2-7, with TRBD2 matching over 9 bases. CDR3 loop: CASSQQAGGLYEQYF. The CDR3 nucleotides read TGCGCCAGCAGCCAACAGGCGGGGGGGCTCTACGAGCAGTACTTC.